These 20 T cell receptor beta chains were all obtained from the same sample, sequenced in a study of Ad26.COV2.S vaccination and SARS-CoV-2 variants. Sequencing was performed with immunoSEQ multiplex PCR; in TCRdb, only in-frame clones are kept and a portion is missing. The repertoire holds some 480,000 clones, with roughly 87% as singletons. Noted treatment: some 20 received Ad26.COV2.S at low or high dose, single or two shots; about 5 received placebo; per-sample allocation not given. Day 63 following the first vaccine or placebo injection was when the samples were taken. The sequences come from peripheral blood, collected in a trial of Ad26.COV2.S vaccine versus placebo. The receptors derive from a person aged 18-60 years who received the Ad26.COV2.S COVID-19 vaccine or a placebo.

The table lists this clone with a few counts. CDR3: CASSYPAYNEQFF. Here the CDR3 DNA reads TGTGCCAGCAGTTACCCCGCCTACAATGAGCAGTTCTTC. This chain links TRBV6-2 or TRBV6-3 with TRBJ2-1; D unclear. CDR1 is MNHEY, CDR2 SVGEGT, per germline. The CDR3 totals 13 residues. With 2 bases removed from V and 2 bases from J, the gap between germline ends came to 4 bases.

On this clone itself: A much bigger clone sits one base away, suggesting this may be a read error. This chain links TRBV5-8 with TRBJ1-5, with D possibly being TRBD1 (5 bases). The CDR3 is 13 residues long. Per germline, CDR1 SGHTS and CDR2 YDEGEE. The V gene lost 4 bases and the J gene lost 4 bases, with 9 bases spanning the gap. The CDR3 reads CASSPDMNQPQHF. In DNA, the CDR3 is TGTGCCAGCAGCCCGGACATGAATCAGCCCCAGCATTTT.

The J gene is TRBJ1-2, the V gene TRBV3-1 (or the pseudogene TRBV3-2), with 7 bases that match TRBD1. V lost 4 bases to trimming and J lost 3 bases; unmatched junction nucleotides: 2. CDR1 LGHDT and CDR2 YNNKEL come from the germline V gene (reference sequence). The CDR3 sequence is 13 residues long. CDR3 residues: CASSLGGDYGYTF. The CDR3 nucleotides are TGTGCCAGCAGCCTAGGGGGCGACTATGGCTACACCTTC.

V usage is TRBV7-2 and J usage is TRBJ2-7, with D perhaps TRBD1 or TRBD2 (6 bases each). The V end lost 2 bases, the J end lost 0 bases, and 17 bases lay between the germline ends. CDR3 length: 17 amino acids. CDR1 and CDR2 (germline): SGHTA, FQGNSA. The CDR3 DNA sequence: TGTGCCAGCAGCTTATGGGGGCCGGGACTGACCTCCTACGAGCAGTACTTC. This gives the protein CASSLWGPGLTSYEQYF.

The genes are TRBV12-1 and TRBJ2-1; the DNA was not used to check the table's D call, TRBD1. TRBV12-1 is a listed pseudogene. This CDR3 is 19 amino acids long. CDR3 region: CASSGSNRATGWNGNEQFF. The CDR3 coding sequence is TGTGCCAGCAGCGGCAGCAACCGGGCCACAGGGTGGAACGGGAATGAGCAGTTCTTC.

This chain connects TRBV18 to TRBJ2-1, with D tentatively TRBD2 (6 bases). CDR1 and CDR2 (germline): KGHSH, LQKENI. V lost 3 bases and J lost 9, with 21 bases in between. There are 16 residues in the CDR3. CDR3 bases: TGTGCCAGCTCACCCCCCAGGAGGGCCGTTCCAAGTGAGCAGTTCTTC. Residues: CASSPPRRAVPSEQFF. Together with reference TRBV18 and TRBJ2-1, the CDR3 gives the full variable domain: NAGVMQNPRHLVRRRGQEARLRCSPMKGHSHVYWYRQLPEEGLKFMVYLQKENIIDESGMPKERFSAEFPKEGPSILRIQQVVRGDSAAYFCASSPPRRAVPSEQFFGPGTRLTVL.

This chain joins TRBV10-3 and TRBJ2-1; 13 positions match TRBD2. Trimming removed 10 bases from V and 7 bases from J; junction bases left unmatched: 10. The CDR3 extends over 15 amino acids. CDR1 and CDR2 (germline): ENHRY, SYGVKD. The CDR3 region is CATRTSGRTRNEQFF. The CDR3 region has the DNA TGTGCCACAAGGACTAGCGGGAGAACTAGGAATGAGCAGTTCTTC.

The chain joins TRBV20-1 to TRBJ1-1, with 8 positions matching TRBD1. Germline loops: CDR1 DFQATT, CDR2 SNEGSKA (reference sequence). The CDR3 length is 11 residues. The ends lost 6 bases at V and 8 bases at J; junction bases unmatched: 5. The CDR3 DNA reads TGCAGTGCGCGGAGGACAGGGGAAGCTTTCTTT. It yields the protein CSARRTGEAFF.

Here the CDR3 reads CASSLPNRGAYEQYF. The DNA of the CDR3 is TGTGCCAGCAGCCTACCGAACAGGGGTGCCTACGAGCAGTACTTC. This chain joins TRBV5-4 and TRBJ2-7; 7 nucleotides match TRBD1. In germline, CDR1 is SGHNT, CDR2 YYREEE (reference sequence). With 4 bases clipped from V and 2 bases from J, the junction kept 9 bases outside the gene matches. This CDR3 has 15 residues.

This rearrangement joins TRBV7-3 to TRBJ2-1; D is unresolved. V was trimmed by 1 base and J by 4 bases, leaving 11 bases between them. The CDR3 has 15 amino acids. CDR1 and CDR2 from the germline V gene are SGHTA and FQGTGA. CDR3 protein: CASSLRIRDYNEQFF. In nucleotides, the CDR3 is TGTGCCAGCAGCTTAAGGATTAGGGATTACAATGAGCAGTTCTTC.

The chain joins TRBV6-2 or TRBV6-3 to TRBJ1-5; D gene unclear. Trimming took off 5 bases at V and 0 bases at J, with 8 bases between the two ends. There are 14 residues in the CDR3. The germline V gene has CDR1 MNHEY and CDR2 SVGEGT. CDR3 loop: CASSRPYSNQPQHF. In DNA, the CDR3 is TGTGCCAGCAGTCGACCGTATAGCAATCAGCCCCAGCATTTT.

CDR3 amino acids: CASSEPTGMGETQYF. CDR3 DNA sequence: TGTGCCAGCAGTGAGCCTACAGGGATGGGAGAGACCCAGTACTTC. The chain employs TRBV25-1 and TRBJ2-5, with D maybe TRBD1 (6 bases). With 3 bases removed from V and 4 bases from J, the gap between germline ends came to 15 bases. CDR3 length: 15 amino acids. The germline gives CDR1 MGHDK, CDR2 SYGVNS.

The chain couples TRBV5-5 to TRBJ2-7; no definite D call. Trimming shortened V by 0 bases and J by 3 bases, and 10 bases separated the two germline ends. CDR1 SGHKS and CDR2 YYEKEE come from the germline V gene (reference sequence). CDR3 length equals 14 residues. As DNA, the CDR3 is TGTGCCAGCAGCTTGGTGGTTAGAAACTACGAGCAGTACTTC. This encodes CASSLVVRNYEQYF. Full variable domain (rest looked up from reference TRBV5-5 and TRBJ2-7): DAGVTQSPTHLIKTRGQQVTLRCSPISGHKSVSWYQQVLGQGPQFIFQYYEKEERGRGNFPDRFSARQFPNYSSELNVNALLLGDSALYLCASSLVVRNYEQYFGPGTRLTVT.

CDR3 amino acids: CASSPISGSTDTQYF. The CDR3 nucleotides read TGTGCCAGCAGCCCCATTAGCGGGAGCACAGATACGCAGTATTTT. This chain connects TRBV7-2 to TRBJ2-3; TRBD2 matches 7 bases. Germline-derived CDR1 and CDR2 are SGHTA and FQGNSA. The CDR3 is 15 residues long. The V gene end was trimmed by 5 bases and the J gene end by 0 bases; junction bases not matched to a gene: 5.

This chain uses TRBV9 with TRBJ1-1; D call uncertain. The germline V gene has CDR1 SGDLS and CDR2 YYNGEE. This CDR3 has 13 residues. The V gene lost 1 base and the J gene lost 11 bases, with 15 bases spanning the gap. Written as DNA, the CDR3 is TGTGCCAGCAGCGTATCCACCGGCGGGGTGGCTTTCTTT. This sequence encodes CASSVSTGGVAFF.

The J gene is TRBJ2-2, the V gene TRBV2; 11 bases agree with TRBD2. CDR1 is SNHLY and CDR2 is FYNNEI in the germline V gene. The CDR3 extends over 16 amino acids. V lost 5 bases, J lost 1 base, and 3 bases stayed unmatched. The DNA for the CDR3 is TGTGCCAGCAGTCCCCTAGCGGGAGGGAACACCGGGGAGCTGTTTTTT. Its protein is CASSPLAGGNTGELFF.

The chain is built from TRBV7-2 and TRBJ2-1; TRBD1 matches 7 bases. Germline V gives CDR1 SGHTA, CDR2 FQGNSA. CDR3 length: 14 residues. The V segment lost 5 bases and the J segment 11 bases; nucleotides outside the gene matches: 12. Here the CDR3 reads CASSPSDPGQKQFF. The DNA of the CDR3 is TGTGCCAGCAGCCCCAGCGATCCGGGACAGAAGCAGTTCTTC. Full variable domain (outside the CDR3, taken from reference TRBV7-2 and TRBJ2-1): GAGVSQSPSNKVTEKGKDVELRCDPISGHTALYWYRQSLGQGLEFLIYFQGNSAPDKSGLPSDRFSAERTGGSVSTLTIQRTQQEDSAVYLCASSPSDPGQKQFFGPGTRLTVL.

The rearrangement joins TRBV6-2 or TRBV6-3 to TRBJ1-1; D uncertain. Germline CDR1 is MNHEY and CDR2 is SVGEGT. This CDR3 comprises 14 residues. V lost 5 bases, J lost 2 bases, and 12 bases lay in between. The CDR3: CASSTRTDNTEAFF. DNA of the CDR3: TGTGCCAGCAGTACAAGGACGGATAACACTGAAGCTTTCTTT.

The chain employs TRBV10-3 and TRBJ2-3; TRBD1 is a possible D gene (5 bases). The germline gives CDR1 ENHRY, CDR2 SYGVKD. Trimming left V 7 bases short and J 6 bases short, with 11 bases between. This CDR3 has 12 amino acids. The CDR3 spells CAINQGGDTQYF. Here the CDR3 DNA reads TGTGCCATCAACCAGGGTGGCGATACGCAGTATTTT.

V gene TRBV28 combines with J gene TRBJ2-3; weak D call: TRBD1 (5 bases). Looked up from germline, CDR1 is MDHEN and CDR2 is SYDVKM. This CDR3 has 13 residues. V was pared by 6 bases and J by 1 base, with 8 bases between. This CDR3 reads CASRSTGTDTQYF. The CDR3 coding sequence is TGTGCCAGCAGATCGACAGGCACAGATACGCAGTATTTT.